This T cell receptor beta chain was sequenced for a study of blood T cell repertoires in COVID-19. Turning to the study itself: The samples span acute and convalescent COVID-19 from the United States, Italy and Spain.

Clones were sequenced by immunoSEQ multiplex PCR, and TCRdb holds only the in-frame ones, with some missing. The table includes 400,000 to 500,000 clones, about 88% detected once. Exposed participants encountered a COVID-19 case during the 2 weeks preceding study entry. The germline CDR1 and CDR2 sequences are ENHRY and SYGVKD. The ends lost 3 bases at V and 4 bases at J; junction bases unmatched: 17. CDR3 length: 18 residues. The chain combines TRBV10-3 with TRBJ2-5; TRBD2 agrees at 7 bases. The receptor was isolated from a young woman who had been exposed to COVID-19. The sequenced sample was PBMCs or T cells enriched from blood (not recorded which). The CDR3 DNA follows: TGTGCCATCAGTGATCGGGCGCGAGTGGGGGGAGGGCTAGAGACCCAGTACTTC. This sequence encodes CAISDRARVGGGLETQYF.